Below are 9 T cell receptor beta chains sequenced from a single sample in a study of shared clonotypes between healthy human individuals. Only in-frame clones appear in the TCRdb table, and some are missing; sequencing was by immunoSEQ multiplex PCR. Among about 2.1 million clones listed, around 93% were seen once. Naive CD8 cells lacked CD45RO, underwent positive selection for CCR7 and left out terminally differentiated effector memory CD45RA+ cells. Sequenced sample: naive CD8+ T cells from PBMCs. The receptor source for this set is a man younger than 35 in good health. Some clones in this sample may be carry-over from other donors' samples.

For the CDR3, the DNA is TGTGCCAGCAACACTGAAGCTTTCTTT. Amino acids: CASNTEAFF. This chain links TRBV28 with TRBJ1-1; D unresolved. Germline V gene lookup returns CDR1 MDHEN and CDR2 SYDVKM. The CDR3 length is 9 residues. The germline V and J ends were trimmed by 7 bases and 3 bases, with 0 bases remaining between them.

The chain has TRBV5-6 and TRBJ2-6; D may be TRBD2 (6 bases). This CDR3 has 15 amino acids. The germline CDR1 and CDR2 sequences are SGHDT and YYEEEE. Trimming took off 4 bases at V and 1 base at J, with 9 bases between the two ends. CDR3 bases: TGTGCCAGCAGCCCTGGGACTTCTGGGGCCAACGTCCTGACTTTC. Its translation is CASSPGTSGANVLTF.

This clone was detected once. The chain links TRBV27 to TRBJ2-7; 10 bases line up with TRBD1. Germline CDR1 reads MNHEY; CDR2 reads SMNVEV (reference sequence). The CDR3 has 14 residues. Trimming removed 6 bases from V and 5 bases from J; junction bases left unmatched: 7. The DNA for the CDR3 is TGTGCCAGCAGATACCGGGACAGGGGTAACGAGCAGTACTTC. Its translation is CASRYRDRGNEQYF.

The chain employs TRBV4-1 and TRBJ2-7; either TRBD1 or TRBD2 may fit D (6 bases each). Trimming pared 1 base from V and 0 bases from J, leaving 13 bases between. The CDR3 has 16 residues. CDR1 and CDR2 (germline): MGHRA, YSYEKL. In DNA, the CDR3 is TGCGCCAGCAGCCAAGTGGGGGGCATCTCCTCCTACGAGCAGTACTTC. Its protein is CASSQVGGISSYEQYF.

The V call is TRBV11-2, the J call TRBJ2-5, with 9 bases that match TRBD1. The J call may be incorrect, as the DNA end agrees better with TRBJ2-7. Germline CDR1 reads SGHAT; CDR2 reads FQNNGV. This CDR3 spans 17 amino acids. CDR3 sequence reads: CASSSGTGFRWVYEQYF. DNA of the CDR3: TGTGCCAGCAGCTCCGGGACAGGGTTCCGCTGGGTCTACGAGCAGTACTTC.

The chain is built from TRBV6-1 and TRBJ2-1; possibly TRBD1 for D (6 bases). V dropped 2 bases and J dropped 10 bases, with 12 bases sitting between them. This CDR3 spans 13 amino acids. Germline V gene sequence: CDR1 MNHNS, CDR2 SASEGT. CDR3 region: CASSETTGLEQFF. CDR3 nucleotide sequence: TGTGCCAGCAGTGAAACCACAGGGCTGGAGCAGTTCTTC.

The V gene is TRBV27, the J gene TRBJ2-3; 10 nucleotides line up with TRBD2. Unmatched junction bases numbered 4, after V lost 3 bases and J lost 4 bases. The CDR3 loop spans 15 amino acids. Germline V gene data show CDR1 as MNHEY and CDR2 as SMNVEV (reference sequence). This CDR3 is CASSLGLAPSDTQYF. The CDR3 coding sequence is TGTGCCAGCAGTTTGGGACTAGCGCCTTCAGATACGCAGTATTTT.

The J gene is TRBJ2-1, the V gene TRBV5-1, with D tentatively TRBD2 (6 bases). The CDR3 is made up of 15 amino acids. The germline V and J ends were trimmed by 4 bases and 4 bases, with 15 bases remaining between them. Germline lookup yields CDR1 SGHRS and CDR2 YFSETQ. CDR3 DNA sequence: TGCGCCAGCAGCCTCGGGGAGGCATTGTACAATGAGCAGTTCTTC. Translated, it gives CASSLGEALYNEQFF.

The rearrangement links TRBV28 to TRBJ1-1; D gene uncertain. Trimming cost V 3 bases and J 3 bases, with 8 bases left between them. From germline, CDR1 is MDHEN and CDR2 SYDVKM. The CDR3 has 13 residues. The CDR3: CASSFAGYTEAFF. As DNA, the CDR3 is TGTGCCAGCAGTTTTGCGGGGTACACTGAAGCTTTCTTT.